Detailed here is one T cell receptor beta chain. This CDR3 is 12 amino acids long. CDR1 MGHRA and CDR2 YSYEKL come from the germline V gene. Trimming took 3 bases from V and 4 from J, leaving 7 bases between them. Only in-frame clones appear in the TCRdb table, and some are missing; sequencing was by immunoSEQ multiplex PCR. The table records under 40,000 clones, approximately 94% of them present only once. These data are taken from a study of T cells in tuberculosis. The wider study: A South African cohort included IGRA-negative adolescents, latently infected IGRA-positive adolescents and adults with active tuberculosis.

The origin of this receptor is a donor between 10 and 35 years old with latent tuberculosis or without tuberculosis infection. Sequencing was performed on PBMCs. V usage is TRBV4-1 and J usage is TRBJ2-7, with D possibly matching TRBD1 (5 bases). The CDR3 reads CASSHAGYEQYF. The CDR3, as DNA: TGCGCCAGCAGCCACGCAGGGTACGAGCAGTACTTC.